A selection of T cell receptor beta chains follows, all from one sample in a study of OX40 agonist ivuxolimab in advanced cancers. Some clones are missing from TCRdb's copy, which holds only in-frame ones; the method was immunoSEQ multiplex PCR. Among tens of thousands of clones listed, about 90% were seen once. The starting material was CD4+ or CD8+ T cells sorted from blood, obtained in a trial of the OX40 agonist ivuxolimab. These TCRs come from an adult with an advanced solid tumor such as melanoma, head and neck, liver or kidney cancer. Each CDR3 is given with its conserved first and last residue. Fields, in order: clone size, J gene, D gene, V gene, CDR3 protein, CDR3 DNA. D genes are given only for firm matches. Size is omitted from some rows. Given values are once, few, many or a class for expanded clones.

clone_size: .
j_call: TRBJ2-5
d_call: .
v_call: TRBV28
cdr3_aa: CASSFEVFQETQYF
cdr3_nt: TGTGCCAGCAGTTTTGAAGTTTTCCAAGAGACCCAGTACTTC

clone_size: .
j_call: TRBJ2-5
d_call: TRBD2
v_call: TRBV7-9
cdr3_aa: CASSWGTSSMETQYF
cdr3_nt: TGTGCCAGCAGCTGGGGGACTAGCTCTATGGAGACCCAGTACTTC

clone_size: .
j_call: TRBJ2-2
d_call: .
v_call: TRBV29-1
cdr3_aa: CSSAVFEGGELFF
cdr3_nt: TGCAGCTCCGCCGTGTTCGAGGGCGGGGAGCTGTTTTTT

clone_size: .
j_call: TRBJ2-2
d_call: TRBD2
v_call: TRBV9
cdr3_aa: CASSAEAGGATGELFF
cdr3_nt: TGTGCCAGCAGCGCGGAGGCGGGAGGTGCCACCGGGGAGCTGTTTTTT

clone_size: once
j_call: TRBJ2-7
d_call: TRBD1
v_call: TRBV6-5
cdr3_aa: CASGGQNYYEQYF
cdr3_nt: TGTGCCAGCGGGGGACAGAATTACTACGAGCAGTACTTC

clone_size: .
j_call: TRBJ1-4
d_call: .
v_call: TRBV27
cdr3_aa: CASSLSALSTNEKLFF
cdr3_nt: TGTGCCAGCAGTTTATCGGCCCTCTCAACTAATGAAAAACTGTTTTTT

clone_size: .
j_call: TRBJ2-7
d_call: .
v_call: TRBV7-6
cdr3_aa: CASSLHRAYEQYF
cdr3_nt: TGTGCCAGCAGCTTACACCGAGCCTACGAGCAGTACTTC

clone_size: .
j_call: TRBJ2-5
d_call: .
v_call: TRBV19
cdr3_aa: CASSHRGAQETQYF
cdr3_nt: TGTGCCAGTAGTCACCGGGGGGCCCAAGAGACCCAGTACTTC

clone_size: .
j_call: TRBJ2-3
d_call: TRBD2
v_call: TRBV27
cdr3_aa: CASSLMPLAGEGGDTQYF
cdr3_nt: TGTGCCAGCAGTTTAATGCCCCTCGCGGGAGAGGGAGGAGATACGCAGTATTTT

clone_size: .
j_call: TRBJ2-7
d_call: TRBD1
v_call: TRBV5-3
cdr3_aa: CRSPDRVPHEQYF
cdr3_nt: TGTCGCAGTCCCGACAGGGTACCCCACGAGCAGTACTTC

clone_size: .
j_call: TRBJ1-1
d_call: TRBD1
v_call: TRBV28
cdr3_aa: CASSPGQGWENTEAFF
cdr3_nt: TGTGCCAGCAGTCCCGGACAGGGGTGGGAGAACACTGAAGCTTTCTTT

clone_size: .
j_call: TRBJ1-5
d_call: TRBD1
v_call: TRBV15
cdr3_aa: CATSRAGTADQPQHF
cdr3_nt: TGTGCCACCAGCAGAGCCGGGACAGCTGATCAGCCCCAGCATTTT

clone_size: .
j_call: TRBJ2-5
d_call: TRBD2
v_call: TRBV7-9
cdr3_aa: CASSYLLAGESETQYF
cdr3_nt: TGTGCCAGCAGCTACCTCCTAGCGGGAGAGTCAGAGACCCAGTACTTC

clone_size: .
j_call: TRBJ2-1
d_call: TRBD1
v_call: TRBV10-2
cdr3_aa: CASTRAGGSNEQFF
cdr3_nt: TGCGCCAGCACCCGGGCAGGGGGAAGCAATGAGCAGTTCTTC

clone_size: .
j_call: TRBJ2-1
d_call: .
v_call: TRBV5-6
cdr3_aa: CASSLQGSRYSEQFF
cdr3_nt: TGTGCCAGCAGCTTGCAGGGATCTAGGTATAGTGAGCAGTTCTTC

clone_size: .
j_call: TRBJ2-4
d_call: TRBD2
v_call: TRBV5-6
cdr3_aa: CASSLAKAGGAKNIQYF
cdr3_nt: TGTGCCAGCAGCTTGGCCAAAGCGGGAGGGGCCAAAAACATTCAGTACTTC

clone_size: .
j_call: TRBJ2-1
d_call: .
v_call: TRBV5-1
cdr3_aa: CASRREGTAVSYNEQFF
cdr3_nt: TGCGCCAGCCGACGTGAGGGGACTGCAGTATCCTACAATGAGCAGTTCTTC

clone_size: .
j_call: TRBJ1-3
d_call: .
v_call: TRBV7-2
cdr3_aa: CASSSGNTIYF
cdr3_nt: TGTGCCAGCAGCTCTGGAAACACCATATATTTT

clone_size: .
j_call: TRBJ2-2
d_call: .
v_call: TRBV13
cdr3_aa: CASHKLRLANTGELFF
cdr3_nt: TGTGCCAGCCATAAACTTCGGCTAGCGAACACCGGGGAGCTGTTTTTT

clone_size: .
j_call: TRBJ1-1
d_call: .
v_call: TRBV6-5
cdr3_aa: CASSYSSGVEAFF
cdr3_nt: TGTGCCAGCAGTTACTCGAGTGGTGTTGAAGCTTTCTTT

clone_size: .
j_call: TRBJ1-3
d_call: .
v_call: TRBV9
cdr3_aa: CASSVASSAGNTIYF
cdr3_nt: TGTGCCAGCAGCGTAGCCAGCAGTGCGGGAAACACCATATATTTT

clone_size: .
j_call: TRBJ2-1
d_call: .
v_call: TRBV27
cdr3_aa: CASSFGLNEQFF
cdr3_nt: TGTGCCAGCAGTTTTGGGTTGAATGAGCAGTTCTTC

clone_size: .
j_call: TRBJ1-3
d_call: .
v_call: TRBV27
cdr3_aa: CASSLIGGPGNTIYF
cdr3_nt: TGTGCCAGCAGTTTAATTGGGGGGCCCGGAAACACCATATATTTT

clone_size: .
j_call: TRBJ2-7
d_call: TRBD2
v_call: TRBV5-1
cdr3_aa: CASSHGTSGRAGYEQYF
cdr3_nt: TGCGCCAGCAGCCACGGGACTAGCGGGAGGGCCGGGTACGAGCAGTACTTC

clone_size: .
j_call: TRBJ1-1
d_call: TRBD1
v_call: TRBV5-1
cdr3_aa: CASSLGTGAEAFF
cdr3_nt: TGCGCCAGCAGCTTGGGGACAGGCGCTGAAGCTTTCTTT

clone_size: .
j_call: TRBJ2-1
d_call: TRBD2
v_call: TRBV11-2
cdr3_aa: CASSSGGSSYNEQFF
cdr3_nt: TGTGCCAGCAGCAGCGGGGGGAGCTCCTACAATGAGCAGTTCTTC

clone_size: .
j_call: TRBJ2-7
d_call: .
v_call: TRBV5-6
cdr3_aa: CASSFAENEQYF
cdr3_nt: TGTGCCAGCAGCTTTGCGGAGAACGAGCAGTACTTC

clone_size: .
j_call: TRBJ2-7
d_call: .
v_call: TRBV9
cdr3_aa: CASSVGGGAIYEQYF
cdr3_nt: TGTGCCAGCAGCGTAGGTGGGGGGGCAATCTACGAGCAGTACTTC

clone_size: .
j_call: TRBJ2-7
d_call: .
v_call: TRBV5-4
cdr3_aa: CASSLATGDSYEQYF
cdr3_nt: TGTGCCAGCAGCTTGGCCACGGGGGACTCCTACGAGCAGTACTTC

clone_size: .
j_call: TRBJ2-7
d_call: .
v_call: TRBV27
cdr3_aa: CASSLDATYEQYF
cdr3_nt: TGTGCCAGCAGTTTAGATGCTACCTACGAGCAGTACTTC

clone_size: .
j_call: TRBJ1-1
d_call: TRBD1
v_call: TRBV7-6
cdr3_aa: CASSRTGVGEAFF
cdr3_nt: TGTGCCAGCAGCCGGACAGGGGTTGGTGAAGCTTTCTTT

clone_size: .
j_call: TRBJ2-5
d_call: .
v_call: TRBV11-2
cdr3_aa: CASSLGVRGKETQYF
cdr3_nt: TGTGCCAGCAGCTTAGGGGTCAGGGGAAAAGAGACCCAGTACTTC

clone_size: .
j_call: TRBJ1-4
d_call: .
v_call: TRBV20-1
cdr3_aa: CSASQEEKLFF
cdr3_nt: TGCAGTGCTTCACAAGAAGAAAAACTGTTTTTT

clone_size: few
j_call: TRBJ2-7
d_call: TRBD1
v_call: TRBV6-5
cdr3_aa: CASSYSRDRGFYEQYF
cdr3_nt: TGTGCCAGCAGTTACTCGAGGGACAGGGGATTCTACGAGCAGTACTTC

clone_size: .
j_call: TRBJ2-5
d_call: TRBD2
v_call: TRBV9
cdr3_aa: CASSVVPTGASGRNLQETQYF
cdr3_nt: TGTGCCAGCAGCGTAGTTCCAACTGGGGCTAGCGGTAGAAACCTCCAAGAGACCCAGTACTTC

clone_size: .
j_call: TRBJ2-7
d_call: .
v_call: TRBV18
cdr3_aa: CASSPPAGPYEQYF
cdr3_nt: TGTGCCAGCTCACCACCGGCAGGTCCCTACGAGCAGTACTTC

clone_size: .
j_call: TRBJ2-1
d_call: .
v_call: TRBV15
cdr3_aa: CAILDTTYNEQFF
cdr3_nt: TGTGCCATCTTAGACACCACTTACAATGAGCAGTTCTTC

clone_size: .
j_call: TRBJ2-7
d_call: TRBD1
v_call: TRBV7-6
cdr3_aa: CASSWGQGSYEQYF
cdr3_nt: TGTGCCAGCAGCTGGGGACAGGGATCCTACGAGCAGTACTTC